This TCR beta chain was recovered during a study of cytomegalovirus exposure and HLA in healthy donors. The wider study: The 95 to 150 validation repertoires were produced on the same platform as the roughly 720 repertoires of the first cohort. This was reported in a later analysis. Study conclusions and caveats: Later, an analysis found that TCR clusters from the first cohort tended to co-occur in the 95 to 150 validation repertoires. Reported results showed that the classifier diagnosed cytomegalovirus status with high specificity and sensitivity. The study flagged some 170 TCR beta chains as cytomegalovirus-associated.

Trimming stripped 1 base from V and 0 bases from J, with 12 bases between. The CDR3 runs to 16 residues. In germline, CDR1 is SGHAT, CDR2 FQNNGV. Some clones are missing from TCRdb's copy, which holds only in-frame ones; the method was immunoSEQ multiplex PCR. The sample has about 66,000 clones, about 97% seen once. A note on this clone: The antigen is undetermined.

Sequences were obtained from PBMCs. The receptor was derived from a woman aged 18-29 years in good health and CMV-seropositive. This chain links TRBV11-2 with TRBJ1-1; tentative D call: TRBD1 (5 bases). CDR3 residues: CASSLGKGLMNTEAFF. DNA of the CDR3: TGTGCCAGCAGCTTAGGCAAGGGGCTTATGAACACTGAAGCTTTCTTT.